This record concerns one TCR beta chain sequence. The data are from a study of technical replicates of blood from several donors. Assay used: immunoSEQ multiplex PCR; TCRdb lists only in-frame clones, some missing. Of under 110,000 clones listed, just over 95% are singletons. Sequenced input: T cells isolated from PBMCs. The sequence was collected from a human donor in good health.

CDR3 DNA: TGTGCCAGCAGCTCCACAGGGGGACGGACCGGGGAGCTGTTTTTT. This translates into CASSSTGGRTGELFF. This sequence joins TRBV7-3 and TRBJ2-2, with 8 bases matching TRBD1. Germline V lookup: CDR1 SGHTA, CDR2 FQGTGA. The trim removed 4 bases at V and 5 bases at J, leaving 6 bases unmatched. The CDR3 has 15 residues.